These 25 T cell receptor beta chains came from one sample sequenced in a study of tissue T cells after allogeneic stem cell transplantation. Time point described: mouse harvest day 7 after allogeneic transplant. The graft held 10^6 splenic CD5+ T cells and 10^7 T-cell-depleted bone marrow cells. Data came from immunoSEQ multiplex PCR; TCRdb stores just in-frame clones and leaves some out. This sample has roughly 2,100 clones, with under 55% found just once. Sequenced: spleen. The source of these receptors is a female BALB/c mouse given C57BL/6 T cells with graft-versus-host disease after an allogeneic hematopoietic cell transplant.

A remark on this clone: Mouse gene names and germline throughout. The read gets to within 1 residue of the CDR3 end, and the germline J gene fills in the rest. V usage is TRBV19 and J usage is TRBJ2-3; TRBD1 matches at 9 bases. The length of the CDR3 is 15 residues. Germline-derived CDR1 and CDR2 are FNHDT and SITEND (reference sequence). V shed 5 bases, J shed 3 bases, and the junction held 7 bases outside the gene matches. The CDR3 region is CASRRTGAGAETLYF. The CDR3 DNA, read in part, is TGTGCCAGCAGACGGACAGGGGCGGGGGCAGAAACGCTGTAT.

This clone was seen only a few times. The gene names given are mouse names. Sequencing ends 1 residue short of the CDR3 end; the germline J gene provides the rest. The gene calls are TRBV20 and TRBJ1-4; 9 positions agree with TRBD1. J lost 4 bases, V lost 1 base, and 1 base had no gene match. Germline CDR1 GFQATS, CDR2 STVNSAI. CDR3 length equals 14 residues. CDR3 bases read: TGTGGTGCTAGGGCGACAGGGGGCAACGAAAGATTATTT. This codes for CGARATGGNERLF. The whole CDR3 reads CGARATGGNERLFF.

Turning to this clone: Mouse names are used for the genes. This chain's CDR3 is CASSLGTGGGPYEQYF. CDR3 DNA (partial): TGTGCCAGCTCTCTCGGTACTGGGGGGGGACCCTATGAACAGTAC. The genes are TRBV12-1 and TRBJ2-7; 10 bases agree with TRBD2. The read ends 1 residue early relative to the CDR3; the germline J gene fills the gap. Germline trimming cut 0 bases from V and 2 bases from J; bases unmatched to any gene: 6. Germline-derived CDR1 and CDR2 are SGHSN and HYEKVE. The CDR3 is 16 residues long.

This clone has just a few counts. Germline and genes here are mouse. The CDR3 goes on 1 residue after the read ends, and that part is filled in from the germline J gene. J is TRBJ2-7 and V is TRBV15; a possible D gene is TRBD1 (5 bases). Trimming stripped 4 bases from V and 2 bases from J, with 6 bases between. Germline V gene data show CDR1 as SGHND and CDR2 as FRSKSL. The CDR3 extends over 12 amino acids. The DNA read from the CDR3 is TGTGCCAGCAGTTCGACAGCCTATGAACAGTAC. Protein: CASSSTAYEQY. The full CDR3 sequence reads CASSSTAYEQYF.

For this clone: Gene names are mouse gene names. The CDR3 end falls 1 residue outside the read, so it is completed with the germline J gene. V and J are TRBV26 and TRBJ2-7, with 7 positions matching TRBD1. This CDR3 is built from 13 residues. J was trimmed by 4 bases and V by 5 bases; bases with no gene match: 5. Germline V gene lookup returns CDR1 KGHPV and CDR2 FQNQEV (reference sequence). CDR3 sequence: CASSSGTAYEQYF. CDR3 DNA, as far as it was read: TGTGCCAGCAGTTCCGGGACAGCTTATGAACAGTAC.

Note on this clone: Gene names are the mouse ones. The missing CDR3 end, 1 residue past where the read stops, is filled in from the germline J gene. J is TRBJ2-7 and V is TRBV23; the table calls TRBD1, which could not be checked here. This CDR3 region has 12 residues. The V gene's germline CDR1 is KGHTA and CDR2 FQNQQP. The CDR3: CSSSQDRGEQYF. Partial CDR3 DNA: TGCTCCAGCAGTCAAGACAGGGGTGAACAGTAC.

This clone was observed a single time. One junction end does not reproduce the germline sequence, and a read error may be involved. Genes here carry mouse names. From the germline J gene comes the end of the CDR3, since the read stops 1 residue before it. Distinct nucleotide sequences in the sample also encode this CDR3. The chain joins TRBV13-3 to TRBJ2-1; D is ambiguous. The CDR3 totals 13 residues. Germline values: CDR1 NNHDY, CDR2 SYVADS. CDR3: CASSDDFYAEQFF. CDR3 bases read: TGTGCCAGCAGCGATGACTTCTATGCTGAGCAGTTC.

This clone came up a few times. Gene names are mouse gene names. The read ends 1 residue early relative to the CDR3; the germline J gene fills the gap. This chain uses TRBV26 with TRBJ1-3; 8 bases align to TRBD1. With 4 bases clipped from V and 9 bases from J, the junction kept 2 bases outside the gene matches. The length of the CDR3 is 12 residues. Looked up from germline, CDR1 is KGHPV and CDR2 is FQNQEV (reference sequence). The part of the CDR3 DNA that was read is TGTGCCAGCAGTCGGACAGGGAGTACGCTCTAT. It is translated as CASSRTGSTLY. The complete CDR3 sequence is CASSRTGSTLYF. Variable domain in full (rest from reference TRBV26 and TRBJ1-3): NSKVIQTPRYLVKGQGQKAKMRCIPEKGHPVVFWYQQNKNNEFKFLINFQNQEVLQQIDMTEKRFSAECPSNSPCSLEIQSSEAGDSALYLCASSRTGSTLYFGEGSRLIVV.

This clone was detected a few times. Gene names are mouse gene names. The read stops 1 residue short of the end of the CDR3; the missing end is completed from the germline J gene. The chain recombines TRBV13-2 with TRBJ2-5; a weak D match, TRBD1 (5 bases). This CDR3 has 14 amino acids. Germline loops: CDR1 NNHNN, CDR2 SYGAGS (reference sequence). Trimming cost V 3 bases and J 4 bases, with 12 bases left between them. The CDR3 region is CASGGGGVEDTQYF. Incomplete CDR3 DNA: TGTGCCAGCGGTGGAGGAGGGGTGGAAGACACCCAGTAC.

With respect to this clone: Gene names and germline refer to mouse. CDR3 sequence reads: CASSLRQGREQYF. The covered CDR3 bases are TGTGCCAGCTCTCTAAGACAGGGGCGAGAACAGTAC. The chain joins TRBV12-1 to TRBJ2-7; 8 bases match TRBD1. The read stops 1 residue short of the end of the CDR3; the missing end is completed from the germline J gene. V shed 1 base, J shed 7 bases, and the junction held 5 bases outside the gene matches. This CDR3 region has 13 residues. The germline CDR1 and CDR2 sequences are SGHSN and HYEKVE.

The table lists this clone with a few counts. The listed genes are named as in mouse. The sequenced fragment ends 1 residue before the CDR3 boundary, so the rest is inferred from the germline J gene. The V call is TRBV13-2, the J call TRBJ2-7, with TRBD2 matching 9 bases. V was clipped by 5 bases and J by 4 bases; unmatched bases: 4. CDR1 is NNHNN and CDR2 is SYGAGS in the germline V gene (reference sequence). This CDR3 region has 13 residues. Here the CDR3 reads CASGGTGNYEQYF. The CDR3 bases that were read are TGTGCCAGCGGGGGGACTGGGAATTATGAACAGTAC.

About this clone itself: The gene names here belong to mouse. From the germline J gene comes the end of the CDR3, since the read stops 1 residue before it. The gene calls are TRBV1 and TRBJ2-2; D possibly corresponds to TRBD1 (6 bases). Germline V gives CDR1 NSQYPW, CDR2 LRSPGD (reference sequence). This CDR3 comprises 15 residues. V was cut by 2 bases and J by 0 bases, with 7 bases left in between. CDR3 DNA, as far as it was read: TGCACCTGCAGTGCAAACAGGGCAAACACCGGGCAGCTCTAC. It specifies CTCSANRANTGQLY. The whole CDR3 protein is CTCSANRANTGQLYF. Full variable domain (missing parts from reference TRBV1 and TRBJ2-2): VTLLEQNPRWRLVPRGQAVNLRCILKNSQYPWMSWYQQDLQKQLQWLFTLRSPGDKEVKSLPGADYLATRVTDTELRLQVANMSQGRTLYCTCSANRANTGQLYFGEGSKLTVL.

For this clone: Mouse germline and gene names are used. The read stops 1 residue short of the end of the CDR3; the missing end is completed from the germline J gene. V and J are TRBV1 and TRBJ1-1; TRBD1 aligns across 12 bases. CDR1 and CDR2 from the germline V gene are NSQYPW and LRSPGD (reference sequence). With 3 bases clipped from V and 2 bases from J, the junction kept 4 bases outside the gene matches. The length of the CDR3 is 16 residues. The part of the CDR3 DNA that was read is TGCACCTGCAGTGCCCGGGACAGGGGGCACAACACAGAAGTCTTC. This sequence encodes CTCSARDRGHNTEVF. The full-length CDR3 reads as CTCSARDRGHNTEVFF.

Notes on this clone: The genes are named according to mouse. The CDR3 is cut off 1 residue early in the read; its end comes from the germline J gene. The same CDR3 arises from other DNA sequences in this sample as well. The chain joins TRBV13-2 to TRBJ1-6; D unresolved. TRBJ1-6 is given ORF status, its function remaining uncertain. Trimming shortened V by 5 bases and J by 4 bases, and 4 bases separated the two germline ends. The CDR3 runs to 12 residues. Germline-derived CDR1 and CDR2 are NNHNN and SYGAGS (reference sequence). The CDR3 loop reads CASGGYNSPLYF. The covered CDR3 bases are TGTGCCAGCGGCGGATATAATTCGCCCCTCTAC.

This clone rates as large. Gene names denote mouse genes. The read ends 1 residue before the CDR3 terminus; that terminus is restored from the germline J gene. The chain links TRBV17 to TRBJ2-3; D not resolved. The CDR3 sequence is 15 residues long. Germline V gives CDR1 MNHDT, CDR2 YYDKIL. V dropped 3 bases and J dropped 0 bases, with 10 bases sitting between them. CDR3 DNA, as far as it was read: TGTGCTAGCAGTAGGGGCAGGTCTAGTGCAGAAACGCTGTAT. Encoded protein: CASSRGRSSAETLY. From start to end, the CDR3 is CASSRGRSSAETLYF.

With respect to this clone: The gene names given are mouse names. Read data end 1 residue before the CDR3 end; the end is taken from the germline J gene. This rearrangement joins TRBV26 to TRBJ1-3, with D unresolved. The CDR3 extends over 14 amino acids. The V gene lost 5 bases and the J gene lost 0 bases, with 8 bases spanning the gap. From germline, CDR1 is KGHPV and CDR2 FQNQEV (reference sequence). The CDR3: CASSLTNSGNTLYF. The covered CDR3 bases are TGTGCCAGCAGTTTGACAAATTCTGGAAATACGCTCTAT.

This clone appeared a single time. These gene names are mouse names. The sequence runs out 1 residue before the end of the CDR3; the remainder is reconstructed from the germline J gene. V usage is TRBV14 and J usage is TRBJ1-6, with TRBD1 identical over 11 bases. TRBJ1-6 is designated an ORF whose function remains uncertain. CDR3 length: 17 amino acids. Looked up from germline, CDR1 is SGHDT and CDR2 is FRDEAV. The V segment lost 4 bases and the J segment 5 bases; nucleotides outside the gene matches: 8. The DNA read from the CDR3 is TGTGCCAGCAGTCTGTCCCGGGACAGGGGGGATAATTCGCCCCTCTAC. This gives the protein CASSLSRDRGDNSPLY. The entire CDR3 is CASSLSRDRGDNSPLYF.

As to this clone: Gene names and germline refer to mouse. The CDR3 end is not reached by the read, which stops 1 residue before it; the germline J gene fills it in. The chain links TRBV31 to TRBJ2-5, with 10 bases that match TRBD2. The CDR3 is 13 residues long. J lost 4 bases, V lost 4 bases, and 2 bases had no gene match. Germline CDR1 is GKSSPN and CDR2 is SITVG. The covered CDR3 bases are TGTGCCTGGACTGGGGGGGCTGAAGACACCCAGTAC. Its translation: CAWTGGAEDTQY. The entire CDR3 is CAWTGGAEDTQYF.

This clone was seen just once. The listed genes are named as in mouse. The missing CDR3 end, 1 residue past where the read stops, is filled in from the germline J gene. The rearrangement uses TRBV12-1 and TRBJ2-7; perhaps TRBD2 as D (6 bases). V lost 4 bases and J 4 bases, leaving 10 bases between the germline ends. The CDR3 is 12 amino acids. CDR1 and CDR2 from the germline V gene are SGHSN and HYEKVE. This CDR3 is CASSPTGYEQYF. The part of the CDR3 DNA that was read is TGTGCCAGCTCCCCGACTGGTTATGAACAGTAC.

In this sample, this clone turned up a few times. Gene names are mouse gene names. The read terminates 1 residue before the CDR3 end, so the remaining end is supplied by the germline J gene. The genes are TRBV29 and TRBJ2-7; 10 positions agree with TRBD2. Unmatched junction bases numbered 8, after V lost 5 bases and J lost 4 bases. Germline CDR1 MSHET, CDR2 SYDVDS. This CDR3 is built from 15 residues. The CDR3 protein is CASSPPGLGSYEQYF. The CDR3 DNA, read in part, is TGTGCTAGCAGTCCGCCGGGACTGGGGTCTTATGAACAGTAC. The full variable domain, in which reference TRBV29 and TRBJ2-7 provide the parts outside the CDR3, is DMKVTQMPRYLIKRMGENVLLECGQDMSHETMYWYRQDPGLGLQLIYISYDVDSNSEGDIPKGYRVSRKKREHFSLILDSAKTNQTSVYFCASSPPGLGSYEQYFGPGTRLTVL.

This clone turned up a few times. Genes and germline are mouse. The read ends 1 residue before the CDR3 terminus; that terminus is restored from the germline J gene. The chain joins TRBV13-2 to TRBJ2-5, with D uncertain. The V gene lost 0 bases and the J gene lost 0 bases, with 8 bases spanning the gap. Germline loops: CDR1 NNHNN, CDR2 SYGAGS (reference sequence). The CDR3 spans 15 residues. The DNA read from the CDR3 is TGTGCCAGCGGTGATGTCACTAGTAACCAAGACACCCAGTAC. As protein: CASGDVTSNQDTQY. The whole CDR3 region reads CASGDVTSNQDTQYF.

This clone was detected only a few times. Germline and genes: mouse. Read coverage stops 1 residue before the CDR3 terminus; the germline J gene supplies the remainder. The chain uses TRBV16 and TRBJ2-7, with 11 bases identical to TRBD1. The J segment lost 3 bases and the V segment lost 4 bases, leaving 5 bases of the junction unmatched. The CDR3 has 15 amino acids. CDR1 SGHSA and CDR2 FRNQAP come from the germline V gene. The sequenced CDR3 bases are TGTGCAAGCAGCTACCCGGGACAGGGGGACTATGAACAGTAC. Translating gives CASSYPGQGDYEQY. The CDR3 in full is CASSYPGQGDYEQYF.

Turning to this clone: Gene names follow the mouse nomenclature. The read ends 1 residue early relative to the CDR3; the germline J gene fills the gap. This chain connects TRBV23 to TRBJ2-4; the table gives TRBD2 as D, unverified against the DNA. This CDR3 is built from 14 residues. Germline V gene data show CDR1 as KGHTA and CDR2 as FQNQQP. CDR3 DNA, as far as it was read: TGCTCCAGCAGTCTCGACTGGGGGGACAACACCTTGTAC. Its protein product is CSSSLDWGDNTLY. The whole CDR3 protein reads CSSSLDWGDNTLYF.

As regards this clone: The germline and genes are mouse ones. The read is 1 residue too short to cover the CDR3 end, so that end is filled in from the germline J gene. V gene TRBV13-1 combines with J gene TRBJ1-3; D gene uncertain. Between the trimmed V and J ends, which lost 4 bases and 3 bases, there was a span of 5 bases. The germline gives CDR1 NSHNY, CDR2 SYGAGN. The CDR3 totals 12 residues. The sequenced CDR3 bases are TGTGCCAGCAGTACCAGTGGAAATACGCTCTAT. Translated: CASSTSGNTLY. The full CDR3 protein reads CASSTSGNTLYF.

With regard to this clone: A junction end diverges from the germline sequence, so it may reflect a read error. The gene symbols are mouse symbols. From the germline J gene comes the end of the CDR3, since the read stops 1 residue before it. The chain is built from TRBV13-2 and TRBJ2-5; 10 nucleotides align to TRBD2. The CDR3 spans 16 residues. Germline V CDR1 and CDR2: NNHNN, SYGAGS (reference sequence). CDR3 DNA, as far as it was read: TGTGCCAGCGGTGATGGACTGGGGGGCCAACAAGGCACCCAGTAC. Translating it yields CASGDGLGGQQGTQY. The entire CDR3 sequence reads CASGDGLGGQQGTQYF.